Listed below are T cell receptor beta chains from one sample, sequenced in a study of T-cell memory formation after mild COVID-19. TCRdb fed the 5' RACE reads into MiXCR, producing one record per CDR3 protein. The sample shows 180,000 or so distinct CDR3 sequences, approximately 10% of them seen only once. Sequenced: PBMCs or a T cell subset sorted from them (not recorded which). The receptors here all came from a young man who had mild COVID-19 (a few samples of this study predate the infection). Cell type and time point are not known. Each CDR3 is given with its conserved first and last residue. Fields, in order: V gene, clone size, J gene, D gene, CDR3 protein, CDR3 DNA. The D gene is left open where the match is weak. Expanded clones get a size class; other rows say once, few or many, or leave the size out.

>TRBV6-2/TRBV6-3|many|TRBJ1-2|.
CASSSGAIYGYTF
TGTGCCAGCAGTTCGGGGGCCATCTATGGCTACACCTTC
>TRBV5-5|many|TRBJ2-3|TRBD1
CATGTGNGADTQYF
TGTGCCACCGGGACAGGGAATGGCGCAGATACGCAGTATTTT
>TRBV4-1|few|TRBJ1-5|.
CASSPGPRGVRPNQPQHF
TGCGCCAGCAGCCCGGGACCCAGGGGAGTCCGCCCGAATCAGCCCCAGCATTTT
>TRBV28|.|TRBJ1-5|.
CASSLRRWQPQHF
TGTGCCAGCAGCTTGAGGCGGTGGCAGCCCCAGCATTTT
>TRBV4-3|.|TRBJ1-3|.
CASSQGYRESGNTIYF
TGCGCCAGCAGCCAAGGCTACAGGGAGAGTGGAAACACCATATATTTT
>TRBV10-3|.|TRBJ2-3|.
CAISDTAWSVAQYF
TGTGCCATCAGTGATACGGCCTGGAGCGTAGCGCAGTATTTT
>TRBV5-5|.|TRBJ2-3|.
CASQEKGADTQYF
TGTGCCAGCCAAGAGAAGGGGGCAGATACGCAGTATTTT
>TRBV12-3/TRBV12-4|few|TRBJ1-1|TRBD1
CASTGTGVSEAFF
TGTGCCAGCACCGGGACAGGGGTCTCCGAAGCTTTCTTT
>TRBV7-7|many|TRBJ2-1|TRBD2
CASSGGGEQFF
TGTGCCAGCAGCGGCGGGGGTGAGCAGTTCTTC
>TRBV7-8|few|TRBJ1-1|.
CASSARGPRAEAFF
TGTGCCAGCAGCGCCCGCGGCCCAAGGGCTGAAGCTTTCTTT
>TRBV12-3/TRBV12-4|.|TRBJ2-2|.
CASRPQWVTGELFF
TGTGCCAGCAGACCCCAGTGGGTGACCGGGGAGCTGTTTTTT
>TRBV6-1|.|TRBJ2-6|.
CASSVHNSGANVLTF
TGTGCCAGCAGCGTCCATAACTCTGGGGCCAACGTCCTGACTTTC
>TRBV18|few|TRBJ1-6|.
CASSPVPQGTTYNSPLHF
TGTGCCAGCTCACCAGTCCCTCAAGGGACCACCTATAATTCACCCCTCCACTTT
>TRBV6-2/TRBV6-3|few|TRBJ1-5|.
CASSYGYRQGNQPQHF
TGTGCCAGCAGTTACGGGTATCGGCAGGGCAATCAGCCCCAGCATTTT
>TRBV19|few|TRBJ2-2|.
CASSMAARTGELFF
TGTGCCAGTAGTATGGCGGCGCGAACCGGGGAGCTGTTTTTT
>TRBV9|few|TRBJ2-5|TRBD1
CASSPRDRGSETQYF
TGTGCCAGCAGCCCCCGGGACAGGGGGTCGGAGACCCAGTACTTC
>TRBV5-1|few|TRBJ1-6|.
CASSSPGDSPLHF
TGCGCCAGCAGCTCCCCAGGGGACTCACCCCTCCACTTT
>TRBV6-1|.|TRBJ2-7|.
CASDGSGRTYEQYF
TGTGCCAGTGACGGTTCGGGTCGTACCTACGAGCAGTACTTC
>TRBV7-9|few|TRBJ2-5|.
CASSLARGQETQYF
TGTGCCAGCAGCTTAGCGCGTGGGCAAGAGACCCAGTACTTC
>TRBV7-2|many|TRBJ2-3|.
CASSFGGTTDTQYF
TGTGCCAGCAGCTTTGGGGGCACCACAGATACGCAGTATTTT
>TRBV4-3|.|TRBJ1-6|.
CASSQDPGLEVSPLHF
TGCGCCAGCAGCCAAGACCCAGGGTTGGAAGTATCACCCCTCCACTTT
>TRBV7-2|.|TRBJ1-2|TRBD1
CASRDAWTGGGYTF
TGTGCCAGCAGGGACGCTTGGACAGGGGGTGGCTACACCTTC
>TRBV7-2|.|TRBJ1-2|TRBD1
CASSLAFDRGLNRGYTF
TGTGCCAGCAGCTTAGCGTTTGACAGGGGGCTTAATCGAGGCTACACCTTC
>TRBV18|.|TRBJ2-2|.
CASSPEGELFF
TGTGCCAGCTCACCGGAGGGGGAGCTGTTTTTT
>TRBV3-1|few|TRBJ1-4|.
CASSQESNGGKLFF
TGTGCCAGCAGCCAAGAGTCGAACGGAGGAAAACTGTTTTTT
>TRBV11-2|few|TRBJ2-1|.
CASSLPGRRNEQFF
TGTGCCAGCAGCTTGCCGGGAAGGCGCAATGAGCAGTTCTTC
>TRBV29-1|many|TRBJ2-7|TRBD1
CSVGQGAREQYF
TGCAGCGTTGGGCAGGGGGCGCGCGAGCAGTACTTC
>TRBV19|.|TRBJ1-1|TRBD1
CASSATGDTEAFF
TGTGCCAGTAGTGCAACAGGGGACACTGAAGCTTTCTTT
>TRBV6-2/TRBV6-3|few|TRBJ1-5|.
CASSSGPDQPQHF
TGTGCCAGCAGTTCTGGGCCGGATCAGCCCCAGCATTTT
>TRBV5-1|many|TRBJ2-1|TRBD2
CASSFRLADEQFF
TGCGCCAGCAGCTTTAGGCTAGCGGACGAGCAGTTCTTC
>TRBV4-2|many|TRBJ1-3|.
CASSQGRGSGNTIYF
TGTGCCAGCAGCCAAGGGCGAGGCTCTGGAAACACCATATATTTT
>TRBV12-3/TRBV12-4|.|TRBJ2-1|.
CASRPSLSSGLNNEQFF
TGTGCCAGCAGGCCGAGTTTGTCGAGCGGGCTGAACAATGAGCAGTTCTTC
>TRBV28|.|TRBJ1-1|TRBD1
CASSSQGAANTEAFF
TGTGCCAGCAGTTCCCAGGGGGCAGCTAACACTGAAGCTTTCTTT
>TRBV5-1|few|TRBJ1-1|.
CASSLANTGNTEAFF
TGCGCCAGCAGCTTGGCCAACACGGGCAACACTGAAGCTTTCTTT
>TRBV2|few|TRBJ2-7|.
CASRLDRTSSYEQYF
TGTGCCAGCAGATTAGACAGGACTAGCTCCTACGAGCAGTACTTC
>TRBV2|many|TRBJ2-5|.
CATYRDESETQYF
TGTGCCACCTACAGGGACGAATCGGAGACCCAGTACTTC
>TRBV10-3|few|TRBJ1-5|TRBD1
CAISGTGTGLPQHF
TGTGCCATCAGTGGTACCGGGACAGGGCTCCCCCAGCATTTT
>TRBV7-2|.|TRBJ2-1|TRBD2
CASSFSAGAFYNEQFF
TGTGCCAGCAGCTTCTCAGCGGGGGCCTTCTACAATGAGCAGTTCTTC
>TRBV9|.|TRBJ2-5|.
CASSVAALSETQYF
TGTGCCAGCAGCGTAGCGGCTCTATCTGAGACCCAGTACTTC
>TRBV7-3|few|TRBJ1-2|.
CASSPQAGAYGYTF
TGTGCCAGCAGCCCCCAGGCAGGCGCCTATGGCTACACCTTC
>TRBV7-2|.|TRBJ2-1|.
CASSNRDLGSYNEQFF
TGTGCCAGCAGCAACCGGGACTTGGGCTCCTACAATGAGCAGTTCTTC
>TRBV20-1|few|TRBJ1-1|.
CSGGTNTEAFF
TGCAGTGGAGGTACGAACACTGAAGCTTTCTTT
>TRBV20-1|many|TRBJ2-2|TRBD1
CSALRNRGRPGELFF
TGCAGTGCACTCAGGAACAGGGGGCGACCCGGGGAGCTGTTTTTT
>TRBV6-5|many|TRBJ1-1|.
CASSYMSLGTEAFF
TGTGCCAGCAGTTACATGAGCCTCGGGACTGAAGCTTTCTTT
>TRBV20-1|many|TRBJ2-2|TRBD1
CSARPGQGRTGELFF
TGCAGTGCTAGACCCGGACAGGGGAGGACCGGGGAGCTGTTTTTT
>TRBV5-1|many|TRBJ1-1|.
CASSLVGTEAFF
TGCGCCAGCAGCTTGGTTGGGACTGAAGCTTTCTTT
>TRBV7-2|few|TRBJ2-3|.
CASSPGGARDTQYF
TGTGCCAGCAGCCCAGGGGGGGCCAGGGATACGCAGTATTTT